One sample yielded the 14 T cell receptor beta chains listed below, sequenced in a study of CD8+ T cells in alopecia areata. Noted treatment: oral pan-JAK inhibitor, 5-10 mg twice daily. Reverse transcription of extracted RNA yielded cDNA, which provided the sequencing template. Only in-frame clones appear in the TCRdb table, and some are missing; sequencing was by immunoSEQ multiplex PCR. The table lists about 200,000 clones, 35% to 40% of them singletons, with more than 0.4% in the top ten. Here the sequenced sample was CD4+ T cells sorted from blood, taken between weeks 30 and 35, from a patient treated with tofacitinib. Receptor source: a human donor with alopecia areata.

This clone was counted between two and nine times. V and J are TRBV6-6 and TRBJ2-3, with D tentatively TRBD1 (6 bases). This CDR3 has 15 residues. Germline CDR1 MNHNY, CDR2 SVGAGI (reference sequence). V was pared by 2 bases and J by 2 bases, with 11 bases between. The chain's CDR3 is CASSYRTASTDTQYF. CDR3 coding DNA: TGTGCCAGCAGTTACCGGACAGCTTCCACAGATACGCAGTATTTT.

The V and J genes are TRBV4-1 and TRBJ1-3; D is unclear. Germline CDR1 MGHRA, CDR2 YSYEKL. Deletions cut 2 bases from V and 2 bases from J, with 4 bases between. This CDR3 is built from 13 residues. The CDR3 coding sequence is TGCGCCAGCAGCCAACTTGCTGGAAACACCATATATTTT. Translated, it gives CASSQLAGNTIYF.

The chain combines TRBV30 with TRBJ1-1; weak D call: TRBD1 (5 bases). From germline, CDR1 is GTSNPN and CDR2 SVGIG (reference sequence). The CDR3 is 13 amino acids. Trimming stripped 3 bases from V and 11 bases from J, with 19 bases between. The CDR3, as DNA: TGTGCCTGGAGCCAGCAAGGGGTTGGGGAGGCTTTCTTT. Translation: CAWSQQGVGEAFF.

The V gene is TRBV15, the J gene TRBJ1-1; no reliable D call. The V gene's germline CDR1 is LNHNV and CDR2 YYDKDF (reference sequence). The V gene lost 3 bases and the J gene lost 2 bases, with 7 bases spanning the gap. The CDR3 loop spans 13 amino acids. The CDR3 DNA reads TGTGCCACCAGCAGCCCACTCAACACTGAAGCTTTCTTT. The encoded protein is CATSSPLNTEAFF. The full variable domain, its missing parts supplied by reference TRBV15 and TRBJ1-1, is DAMVIQNPRYQVTQFGKPVTLSCSQTLNHNVMYWYQQKSSQAPKLLFHYYDKDFNNEADTPDNFQSRRPNTSFCFLDIRSPGLGDTAMYLCATSSPLNTEAFFGQGTRLTVV.

The CDR3 sequence: CSVAPSGGNQPQHF. The CDR3 bases are TGCAGCGTTGCCCCGAGTGGGGGCAATCAGCCCCAGCATTTT. The V gene is TRBV29-1, the J gene TRBJ1-5; no clear D gene. This CDR3 has 14 amino acids. With 4 bases removed from V and 2 bases from J, the gap between germline ends came to 12 bases. Germline CDR1 SQVTM, CDR2 ANQGSEA.

This clone has more than one count but fewer than ten. The chain employs TRBV19 and TRBJ2-7; D uncertain. V lost 6 bases and J 3 bases, leaving 12 bases between the germline ends. This CDR3 is 13 amino acids long. Germline V gene sequence: CDR1 LNHDA, CDR2 SQIVND (reference sequence). The CDR3 bases are TGTGCCAGTAGACAGCAAATCCTCTACGAGCAGTACTTC. This encodes CASRQQILYEQYF.

J is TRBJ2-7 and V is TRBV6-5, with unresolved D. This CDR3 is built from 11 residues. Germline V gene lookup returns CDR1 MNHEY and CDR2 SVGAGI. V lost 5 bases and J lost 4, with 6 bases in between. The CDR3 sequence is CASSPLYEQYF. CDR3 bases: TGTGCCAGCAGTCCATTGTACGAGCAGTACTTC.

This clone was counted only a few times. The chain has TRBV7-9 and TRBJ1-2; 7 bases line up with TRBD1. The trim removed 4 bases at V and 0 bases at J, leaving 14 bases unmatched. CDR1 is SEHNR, CDR2 FQNEAQ, per germline (reference sequence). CDR3 length equals 18 residues. The DNA for the CDR3 is TGTGCCAGCAGCTCGAACCCCGGGACAGCCTTAGCTAACTATGGCTACACCTTC. Its protein product is CASSSNPGTALANYGYTF.

With respect to this clone: Other DNA variants within this sample encode the same CDR3. This chain joins TRBV29-1 and TRBJ2-1; no definite D call. There are 12 residues in the CDR3. V was cut by 3 bases and J by 4 bases, with 7 bases left in between. Germline lookup yields CDR1 SQVTM and CDR2 ANQGSEA. The CDR3 coding sequence is TGCAGCGTTGAGCCAGATTACAATGAGCAGTTCTTC. It is translated as CSVEPDYNEQFF.

This chain uses TRBV7-2 with TRBJ2-2; no clear D gene. CDR3 size: 13 residues. With 1 base removed from V and 4 bases from J, the gap between germline ends came to 4 bases. CDR1 is SGHTA and CDR2 is FQGNSA in the germline V gene. The CDR3 DNA reads as TGTGCCAGCAGCTTAGTTCTCACCGGGGAGCTGTTTTTT. Residues: CASSLVLTGELFF.

This chain uses TRBV7-9 with TRBJ2-5, with TRBD1 matching 8 bases. CDR3 length: 15 amino acids. Germline CDR1 and CDR2: SEHNR and FQNEAQ (reference sequence). Unmatched junction bases numbered 10, after V lost 5 bases and J lost 5 bases. The DNA for the CDR3 is TGTGCCAGCAGCCCTTCCGGACAGGGAAGGGAGACCCAGTACTTC. It yields the protein CASSPSGQGRETQYF.

This clone turned up a few times. This chain links TRBV30 with TRBJ2-5; no clear D. The CDR3 totals 12 residues. The V and J ends lost 1 base and 8 bases respectively, with 11 bases between them. Germline V gene data show CDR1 as GTSNPN and CDR2 as SVGIG (reference sequence). As DNA, the CDR3 is TGTGCCTGGAGTGGCAGTCAAGTAACCCAGTACTTC. Translation gives CAWSGSQVTQYF.

The CDR3 sequence is CASHRYQETQYF. The CDR3 DNA reads as TGTGCCAGCCACCGGTACCAAGAGACCCAGTACTTC. This rearrangement joins TRBV6-5 to TRBJ2-5; D is ambiguous. V was trimmed by 8 bases and J by 0 bases, leaving 7 bases between them. The CDR3 runs to 12 residues. Germline CDR1 reads MNHEY; CDR2 reads SVGAGI.

The chain combines TRBV19 with TRBJ2-2, with 11 bases identical to TRBD2. The length of the CDR3 is 15 residues. CDR1 and CDR2 from the germline V gene are LNHDA and SQIVND (reference sequence). V gave up 6 bases and J gave up 4 bases; unmatched junction bases: 4. The CDR3 region is CASSGTSGATGELFF. In nucleotides, the CDR3 is TGTGCCAGTAGCGGGACTAGCGGAGCCACCGGGGAGCTGTTTTTT.